This T cell receptor (beta chain) appears in the sequencing data of a study of beta chain features in type 1 diabetes. The J segment lost 8 bases and the V segment lost 4 bases, leaving 8 bases of the junction unmatched. The CDR3 extends over 16 amino acids. Germline lookup yields CDR1 MNHEY and CDR2 SMNVEV (reference sequence). This clone was counted between two and nine times. All of the isolated RNA was reverse transcribed, so expressed TCRB transcripts were sequenced. The repertoire was sequenced with immunoSEQ multiplex PCR; TCRdb's copy has only in-frame clones and lacks some. The data hold thousands of clones, with roughly 74% observed a single time.

This TCR was sampled from a woman in her late teens or twenties in good health. The chain couples TRBV27 to TRBJ2-1, with 13 bases that match TRBD2. The source material was Tregs from blood. CDR3 nucleotides: TGTGCCAGCAGTTCTAGGACTAGCGGGAGTCGAGATGAGCAGTTCTTC. This translates into CASSSRTSGSRDEQFF.